Below are 30 T cell receptor beta chains sequenced from a single sample in a study of blood T cell repertoires in COVID-19. The data were produced by immunoSEQ multiplex PCR, yet TCRdb's version contains in-frame clones alone and is incomplete. The sample holds some 70,000 clones, just under 90% seen once. The sequencing input was peripheral blood. The receptors stem from a woman older than 75 with active COVID-19.

This rearrangement joins TRBV20-1 to TRBJ2-7, with a tentative D call TRBD2 (5 bases). CDR3 length equals 14 residues. Trimming cost V 3 bases and J 1 base, with 13 bases left between them. Germline CDR1 reads DFQATT; CDR2 reads SNEGSKA (reference sequence). The CDR3 is CSASSLAKSYEQYF. The CDR3 nucleotides read TGCAGTGCTAGTTCCCTAGCTAAATCCTACGAGCAGTACTTC.

The CDR3, as DNA: TGTGCCAGCAGTCGACTAGCGGGAGATCAGCAGTACTTC. Translating gives CASSRLAGDQQYF. The rearrangement links TRBV12-3 or TRBV12-4 to TRBJ2-7; 12 positions agree with TRBD2. There are 13 residues in the CDR3. Trimming cost V 5 bases and J 8 bases; bases outside gene matches: 4.

In nucleotides, the CDR3 is TGCGCCAGCAGCTTGGCCGGGGAGACCCAGTACTTC. Its translation is CASSLAGETQYF. The chain is built from TRBV5-1 and TRBJ2-5; D remains ambiguous. Germline CDR1 is SGHRS and CDR2 is YFSETQ. V was pared by 0 bases and J by 5 bases, with 5 bases between. The CDR3 length is 12 residues.

The chain carries TRBV27 and TRBJ1-5; TRBD1 aligns across 7 bases. V lost 4 bases to trimming and J lost 7 bases; unmatched junction nucleotides: 4. The germline gives CDR1 MNHEY, CDR2 SMNVEV (reference sequence). The CDR3 has 13 amino acids. The CDR3 DNA sequence: TGTGCCAGCAGTTCTGACAGGGCACAGCCCCAGCATTTT. Its protein product is CASSSDRAQPQHF.

This sequence joins TRBV18 and TRBJ2-7, with TRBD2 matching over 7 bases. This CDR3 region has 14 residues. V lost 3 bases to trimming and J lost 5 bases; unmatched junction nucleotides: 7. Germline V gene lookup returns CDR1 KGHSH and CDR2 LQKENI. The CDR3 protein is CASSPPGGQDEQYF. The CDR3 region has the DNA TGTGCCAGCTCACCGCCGGGAGGTCAGGACGAGCAGTACTTC.

The V and J genes are TRBV5-6 and TRBJ2-1, with 12 bases fitting TRBD1. The V and J ends lost 4 bases and 6 bases, in that order; junction bases with no gene match: 8. This CDR3 comprises 16 residues. The germline CDR1 and CDR2 sequences are SGHDT and YYEEEE. The DNA for the CDR3 is TGTGCCAGCAGCCGGGACAGGGGGCGATTTCTCAATGAGCAGTTCTTC. It encodes CASSRDRGRFLNEQFF.

The count of this clone is one. This chain joins TRBV18 and TRBJ2-1; 7 bases are a match to TRBD1. Trimming cost V 6 bases and J 8 bases; bases outside gene matches: 10. Germline V lookup: CDR1 KGHSH, CDR2 LQKENI. This CDR3 comprises 14 residues. CDR3: CASSLLEGADEQFF. The CDR3 DNA reads as TGTGCCAGCTCGCTACTAGAGGGGGCCGATGAGCAGTTCTTC. The full variable domain, its missing parts supplied by reference TRBV18 and TRBJ2-1, is NAGVMQNPRHLVRRRGQEARLRCSPMKGHSHVYWYRQLPEEGLKFMVYLQKENIIDESGMPKERFSAEFPKEGPSILRIQQVVRGDSAAYFCASSLLEGADEQFFGPGTRLTVL.

This sequence joins TRBV6-2 or TRBV6-3 and TRBJ2-1; 13 positions match TRBD2. This CDR3 has 15 amino acids. Germline CDR1 MNHEY, CDR2 SVGEGT. With V trimmed by 6 bases and J by 4 bases, 3 bases remained unmatched. In nucleotides, the CDR3 is TGTGCCAGCAGCGAACTAGCGGGAGGGTACAATGAGCAGTTCTTC. Protein sequence: CASSELAGGYNEQFF.

The chain couples TRBV10-3 to TRBJ1-5; D is possibly TRBD1 (6 bases). In germline, CDR1 is ENHRY, CDR2 SYGVKD. Trimming stripped 4 bases from V and 3 bases from J, with 7 bases between. The CDR3 extends over 13 amino acids. The CDR3 DNA is TGTGCCATCAGTGGGACAGACAATCAGCCCCAGCATTTT. Translated: CAISGTDNQPQHF.

The rearrangement joins TRBV6-5 to TRBJ2-5, with a possible D match to TRBD1 (5 bases). Trimming removed 6 bases from V and 2 bases from J, with 10 bases in between. CDR1 is MNHEY and CDR2 is SVGAGI in the germline V gene. The CDR3 sequence is 13 residues long. In nucleotides, the CDR3 is TGTGCCAGCAGAGTGGGGCCACAAGAGACCCAGTACTTC. It yields the protein CASRVGPQETQYF.

The gene calls are TRBV5-4 and TRBJ1-5, with 7 bases fitting TRBD1. The V gene's germline CDR1 is SGHNT and CDR2 YYREEE (reference sequence). This CDR3 has 18 residues. Unmatched junction bases numbered 9, after V lost 0 bases and J lost 0 bases. DNA for the CDR3: TGTGCCAGCAGCTTGGGAGGGGGCGGTCCGTATAGCAATCAGCCCCAGCATTTT. Its translation: CASSLGGGGPYSNQPQHF.

The chain uses TRBV13 and TRBJ2-5, with TRBD1 matching 7 bases. CDR1 and CDR2 (germline): PRHDT, FYEKMQ (reference sequence). Trimming at V came to 5 bases and at J to 4 bases, leaving 13 bases not matched to a gene. The CDR3 has 16 residues. CDR3 coding DNA: TGTGCCAGCAGCCCCCGACAGGGAAGGGGCGGAGAGACCCAGTACTTC. This codes for CASSPRQGRGGETQYF. The full variable domain, with the rest looked up from reference TRBV13 and TRBJ2-5, is AAGVIQSPRHLIKEKRETATLKCYPIPRHDTVYWYQQGPGQDPQFLISFYEKMQSDKGSIPDRFSAQQFSDYHSELNMSSLELGDSALYFCASSPRQGRGGETQYFGPGTRLLVL.

This rearrangement joins TRBV6-5 to TRBJ1-2; possibly TRBD1 for D (5 bases). Between the trimmed V and J ends, which lost 6 bases and 3 bases, there was a span of 11 bases. The CDR3 spans 13 residues. Germline values: CDR1 MNHEY, CDR2 SVGAGI. The CDR3 region has the DNA TGTGCCAGCAGCGACAGCTTCTACTATGGCTACACCTTC. This translates into CASSDSFYYGYTF.

The rearrangement links TRBV7-2 to TRBJ2-2; possibly TRBD2 for D (7 bases). This CDR3 region has 16 residues. CDR1 is SGHTA, CDR2 FQGNSA, per germline. V dropped 1 base and J dropped 5 bases, with 14 bases sitting between them. The DNA of the CDR3 is TGTGCCAGCAGCTTAGTTCGGGGGGCGCGAACCGGGGAGCTGTTTTTT. Amino acids: CASSLVRGARTGELFF.

V usage is TRBV30 and J usage is TRBJ1-2; D gene unclear. The length of the CDR3 is 11 residues. Per germline, CDR1 GTSNPN and CDR2 SVGIG (reference sequence). V shed 0 bases and J shed 14 bases, with 13 bases lying between them. CDR3 sequence: CAWSVRAEGTF. The CDR3 DNA is TGTGCCTGGAGTGTAAGGGCCGAGGGAACCTTC.

The chain has TRBV15 and TRBJ2-5; possible D gene TRBD1, 7 bases. This CDR3 is built from 17 residues. Germline assignment: CDR1 LNHNV and CDR2 YYDKDF (reference sequence). The V and J ends lost 1 base and 3 bases respectively, with 18 bases between them. Written as DNA, the CDR3 is TGTGCCACCAGCAGAGGACCGACAGGGTCGGGGGAAGAGACCCAGTACTTC. Its protein is CATSRGPTGSGEETQYF.

Here the CDR3 DNA reads TGCGCCAGCAGCCCTACGGGGTCGGAGACCCAGTACTTC. This sequence encodes CASSPTGSETQYF. The chain uses TRBV5-1 and TRBJ2-5; D is perhaps TRBD2 (5 bases). Trimming stripped 4 bases from V and 5 bases from J, with 12 bases between. Germline loops: CDR1 SGHRS, CDR2 YFSETQ. CDR3 size: 13 residues.

In the case of this clone: The sample carries other DNA sequences with the same CDR3. V usage is TRBV18 and J usage is TRBJ2-7; TRBD1 aligns across 7 bases. Losses at the gene ends were 1 base for V and 2 bases for J; bases not matched to a gene: 2. This CDR3 region has 14 residues. Germline CDR1 is KGHSH and CDR2 is LQKENI. The CDR3 loop reads CASSPRQGPYEQYF. CDR3 DNA sequence: TGTGCCAGCTCACCACGACAGGGTCCCTACGAGCAGTACTTC.

The V and J genes are TRBV28 and TRBJ1-5, with 10 bases aligning to TRBD1. CDR1 is MDHEN and CDR2 is SYDVKM in the germline V gene. The CDR3 sequence is 16 residues long. J gave up 4 bases and V 6 bases, and 9 bases lay outside the gene matches. The CDR3: CASRRPGQGRNQPQHF. The CDR3 DNA reads as TGTGCCAGCAGGCGTCCGGGACAGGGGAGAAATCAGCCCCAGCATTTT.

The genes are TRBV15 and TRBJ2-3; 7 bases match TRBD2. The ends lost 1 base at V and 10 bases at J; junction bases unmatched: 11. CDR3 length equals 15 residues. CDR1 is LNHNV and CDR2 is YYDKDF in the germline V gene (reference sequence). The CDR3 bases are TGTGCCACCAGCAGAGGGGACGCGGGAGAGGTTGCGCAGTATTTT. Translated: CATSRGDAGEVAQYF.

V is TRBV7-6 and J is TRBJ2-5, with D uncertain. V dropped 5 bases and J dropped 1 base, with 17 bases sitting between them. Germline V gene sequence: CDR1 SGHVS, CDR2 FNYEAQ. The CDR3 runs 16 residues. The DNA of the CDR3 is TGTGCCAGCAGCCCTGATGGAGCAGCAACCCAAGAGACCCAGTACTTC. This gives the protein CASSPDGAATQETQYF.

J is TRBJ2-1 and V is TRBV6-2 or TRBV6-3, with 10 nucleotides matching TRBD2. The CDR3 has 16 amino acids. Germline V lookup: CDR1 MNHEY, CDR2 SVGEGT. With 6 bases clipped from V and 2 bases from J, the junction kept 7 bases outside the gene matches. The CDR3 nucleotides read TGTGCCAGCAGCCAAGCGGGAGGGTACCCCTACAATGAGCAGTTCTTC. Its protein product is CASSQAGGYPYNEQFF.

The V gene is TRBV5-1, the J gene TRBJ2-5, with a weak D call TRBD2 (6 bases). The CDR3 runs to 15 residues. Germline CDR1 reads SGHRS; CDR2 reads YFSETQ. With 1 base removed from V and 4 bases from J, the gap between germline ends came to 14 bases. For the CDR3, the DNA is TGCGCCAGCAGCTTGAGCGGAGGGGCGGGAGAGACCCAGTACTTC. The encoded protein is CASSLSGGAGETQYF.

This clone is medium-sized in the sample. The rearrangement links TRBV7-9 to TRBJ2-6; tentatively, D is TRBD1 (6 bases). This CDR3 is 18 amino acids long. Germline V CDR1 and CDR2: SEHNR, FQNEAQ (reference sequence). Trimming cost V 4 bases and J 0 bases, with 16 bases left between them. This chain's CDR3 is CASSYQDSQSSGANVLTF. Here the CDR3 DNA reads TGTGCCAGCAGCTACCAGGACAGTCAAAGCTCTGGGGCCAACGTCCTGACTTTC.

The rearrangement links TRBV4-1 to TRBJ1-2, with a weak D call TRBD1 (5 bases). This CDR3 has 12 amino acids. V was shortened by 5 bases and J by 7 bases, with 11 bases between the two germline ends. Germline lookup yields CDR1 MGHRA and CDR2 YSYEKL. In nucleotides, the CDR3 is TGCGCCAGCAGCTTCGGACAAGGTGGCTACACCTTC. Translation: CASSFGQGGYTF.

The genes are TRBV27 and TRBJ2-2, with D maybe TRBD2 (6 bases). V lost 6 bases and J lost 6, with 17 bases in between. Per germline, CDR1 MNHEY and CDR2 SMNVEV (reference sequence). This CDR3 region has 15 residues. The CDR3 is CASRSAGAGSGELFF. The CDR3 coding sequence is TGTGCCAGCAGGTCAGCGGGCGCGGGCTCCGGGGAGCTGTTTTTT.

V is TRBV23-1 and J is TRBJ2-1; D is perhaps TRBD2 (6 bases). TRBV23-1 is treated as an ORF (open reading frame) with a function not yet certain. The V end lost 7 bases, the J end lost 8 bases, and 24 bases lay between the germline ends. CDR3 length: 16 residues. The CDR3, as DNA: TGCGCCAGCACGGTTTACCTGCGGGACGAGAGGGATGAGCAGTTCTTC. Translation: CASTVYLRDERDEQFF.

This sequence joins TRBV28 and TRBJ1-6, with D perhaps matching TRBD1 (6 bases). Looked up from germline, CDR1 is MDHEN and CDR2 is SYDVKM. The CDR3 contains 16 residues. Trimming took off 6 bases at V and 2 bases at J, with 14 bases between the two ends. CDR3 coding DNA: TGTGCCAGCAGCAGCTATACAGGGACCTATAATTCACCCCTCCACTTT. It is translated as CASSSYTGTYNSPLHF. Variable domain in full (rest from reference TRBV28 and TRBJ1-6): DVKVTQSSRYLVKRTGEKVFLECVQDMDHENMFWYRQDPGLGLRLIYFSYDVKMKEKGDIPEGYSVSREKKERFSLILESASTNQTSMYLCASSSYTGTYNSPLHFGNGTRLTVT.

The V gene is TRBV27, the J gene TRBJ1-2; D gene ambiguous. The germline CDR1 and CDR2 sequences are MNHEY and SMNVEV (reference sequence). This CDR3 is 12 amino acids long. V was clipped by 3 bases and J by 4 bases, with 6 bases between them. The CDR3 nucleotides are TGTGCCAGCAGTTTCTCGGGCTATGGCTACACCTTC. It is translated as CASSFSGYGYTF.

This clone was detected only once. The V call is TRBV2, the J call TRBJ1-1; TRBD1 matches at 7 bases. CDR1 and CDR2 from the germline V gene are SNHLY and FYNNEI. V shed 6 bases, J shed 0 bases, and the junction held 4 bases outside the gene matches. CDR3 length: 14 amino acids. In nucleotides, the CDR3 is TGTGCCAGCAGGGCGACAGGGATGAACACTGAAGCTTTCTTT. Protein sequence: CASRATGMNTEAFF.